This T cell receptor beta chain appears in the sequencing data of a study of OX40 agonist ivuxolimab in advanced cancers. About the research overall: Anti-PD-1, anti-PD-L1 or anti-CTLA-4 therapy given earlier was allowed, and 40% had some.

Sequencing used immunoSEQ multiplex PCR; TCRdb keeps in-frame clones, though not all of them. The sample includes around 66,000 clones, about 90% of them seen just once. Findings of the study overall: Part of the nonresponder group also had normalized T-cell clonal expansion that was low.

As regards this clone: Its antigen is as yet unknown.

This TCR was sampled from an adult with an advanced solid tumor such as melanoma, head and neck, liver or kidney cancer. This specimen consisted of CD4+ or CD8+ T cells sorted from blood, obtained in a trial of the OX40 agonist ivuxolimab.

The CDR3 spells CASSLLIQGTARQFF. CDR3 coding DNA: TGTGCCAGCAGCTTGTTAATCCAAGGGACAGCCCGGCAGTTCTTC. The chain recombines TRBV5-6 with TRBJ2-1, with 7 bases lining up with TRBD1. The CDR3 has 15 residues. Germline-derived CDR1 and CDR2 are SGHDT and YYEEEE. Trimming took 1 base from V and 12 from J; bases not matched to a gene: 13. The complete variable domain, with remaining parts taken from reference TRBV5-6 and TRBJ2-1, reads DAGVTQSPTHLIKTRGQQVTLRCSPKSGHDTVSWYQQALGQGPQFIFQYYEEEERQRGNFPDRFSGHQFPNYSSELNVNALLLGDSALYLCASSLLIQGTARQFFGPGTRLTVL.